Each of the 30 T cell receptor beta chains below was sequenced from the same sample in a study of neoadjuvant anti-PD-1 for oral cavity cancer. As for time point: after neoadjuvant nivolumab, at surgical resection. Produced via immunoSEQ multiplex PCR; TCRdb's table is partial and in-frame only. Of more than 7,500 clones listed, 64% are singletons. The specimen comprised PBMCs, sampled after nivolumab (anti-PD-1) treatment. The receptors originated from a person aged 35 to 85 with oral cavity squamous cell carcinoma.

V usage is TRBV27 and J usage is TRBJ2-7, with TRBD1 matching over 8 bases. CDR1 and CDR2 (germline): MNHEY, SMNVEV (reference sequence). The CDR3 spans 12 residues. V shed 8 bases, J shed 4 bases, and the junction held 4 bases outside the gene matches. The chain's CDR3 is CASRTGRYEQYF. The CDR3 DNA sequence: TGTGCCAGCCGGACAGGGCGGTACGAGCAGTACTTC.

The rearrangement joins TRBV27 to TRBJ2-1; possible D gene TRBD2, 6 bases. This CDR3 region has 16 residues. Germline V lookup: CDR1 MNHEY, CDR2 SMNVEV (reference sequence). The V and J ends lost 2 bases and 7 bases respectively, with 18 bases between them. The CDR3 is CASSLRVAEERNEQFF. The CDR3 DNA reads TGTGCCAGCAGTTTACGAGTAGCGGAGGAACGGAATGAGCAGTTCTTC.

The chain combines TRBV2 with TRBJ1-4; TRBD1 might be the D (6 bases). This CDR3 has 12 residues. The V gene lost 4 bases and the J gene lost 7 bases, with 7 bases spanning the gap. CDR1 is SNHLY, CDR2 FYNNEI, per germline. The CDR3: CASSGGAEKLFF. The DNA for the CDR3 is TGTGCCAGCAGTGGGGGGGCTGAAAAACTGTTTTTT.

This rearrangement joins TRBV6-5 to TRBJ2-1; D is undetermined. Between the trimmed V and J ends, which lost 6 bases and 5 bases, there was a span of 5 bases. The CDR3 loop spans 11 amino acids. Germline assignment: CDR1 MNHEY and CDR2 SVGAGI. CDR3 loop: CASSRDNEQFF. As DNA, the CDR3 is TGTGCCAGCAGCCGGGACAATGAGCAGTTCTTC.

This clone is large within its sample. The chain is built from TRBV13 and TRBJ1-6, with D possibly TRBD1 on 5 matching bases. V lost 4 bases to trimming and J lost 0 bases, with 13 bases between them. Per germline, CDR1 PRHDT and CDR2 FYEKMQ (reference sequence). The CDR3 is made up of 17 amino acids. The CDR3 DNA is TGTGCCAGCAGCTCACTACGGGGGAGCTCCTATAATTCACCCCTCCACTTT. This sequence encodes CASSSLRGSSYNSPLHF. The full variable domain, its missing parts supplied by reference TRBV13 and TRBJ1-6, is AAGVIQSPRHLIKEKRETATLKCYPIPRHDTVYWYQQGPGQDPQFLISFYEKMQSDKGSIPDRFSAQQFSDYHSELNMSSLELGDSALYFCASSSLRGSSYNSPLHFGNGTRLTVT.

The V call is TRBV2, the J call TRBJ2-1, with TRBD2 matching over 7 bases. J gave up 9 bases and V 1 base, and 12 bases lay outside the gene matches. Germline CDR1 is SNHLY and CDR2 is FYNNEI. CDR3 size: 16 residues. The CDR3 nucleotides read TGTGCCAGCAGTGAAGGGACTAGAGGACCAGATGGTGAGCAGTTCTTC. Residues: CASSEGTRGPDGEQFF.

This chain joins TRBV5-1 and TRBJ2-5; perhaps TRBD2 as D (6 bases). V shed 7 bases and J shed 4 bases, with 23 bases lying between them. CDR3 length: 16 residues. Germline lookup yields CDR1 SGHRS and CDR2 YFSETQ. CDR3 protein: CASQIHPNAGRETQYF. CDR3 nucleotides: TGCGCCAGCCAAATACACCCCAATGCCGGGAGAGAGACCCAGTACTTC.

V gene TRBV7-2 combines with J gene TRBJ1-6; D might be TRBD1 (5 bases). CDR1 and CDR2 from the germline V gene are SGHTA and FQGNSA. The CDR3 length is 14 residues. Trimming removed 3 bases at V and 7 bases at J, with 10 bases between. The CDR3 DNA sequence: TGTGCCAGCAGCTTCGGCAGGGTCAATTCACCCCTCCACTTT. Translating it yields CASSFGRVNSPLHF.

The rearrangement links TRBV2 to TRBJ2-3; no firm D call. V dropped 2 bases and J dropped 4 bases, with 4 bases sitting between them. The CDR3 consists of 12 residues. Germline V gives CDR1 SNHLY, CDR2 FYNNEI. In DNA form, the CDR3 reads TGTGCCAGCAGTGAATATGCAGATACGCAGTATTTT. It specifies CASSEYADTQYF.

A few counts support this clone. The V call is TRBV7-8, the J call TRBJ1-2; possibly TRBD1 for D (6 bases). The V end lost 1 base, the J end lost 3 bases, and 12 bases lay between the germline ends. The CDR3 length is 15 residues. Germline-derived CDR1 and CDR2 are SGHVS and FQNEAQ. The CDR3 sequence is CASSLEGGSHYGYTF. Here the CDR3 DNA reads TGTGCCAGCAGCTTAGAAGGGGGTTCCCACTATGGCTACACCTTC.

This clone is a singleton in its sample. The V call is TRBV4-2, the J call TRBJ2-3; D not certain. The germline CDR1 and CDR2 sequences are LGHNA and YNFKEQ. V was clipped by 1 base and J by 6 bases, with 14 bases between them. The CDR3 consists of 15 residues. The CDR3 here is CASSQGNDPRDTQYF. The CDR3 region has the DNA TGTGCCAGCAGCCAAGGTAACGACCCACGGGATACGCAGTATTTT.

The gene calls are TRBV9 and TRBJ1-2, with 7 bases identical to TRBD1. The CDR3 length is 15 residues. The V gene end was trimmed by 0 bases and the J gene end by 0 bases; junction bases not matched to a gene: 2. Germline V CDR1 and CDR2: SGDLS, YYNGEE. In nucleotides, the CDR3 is TGTGCCAGCAGCGTAGGGGGACAGACTAACTATGGCTACACCTTC. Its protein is CASSVGGQTNYGYTF. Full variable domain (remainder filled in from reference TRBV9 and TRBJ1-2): DSGVTQTPKHLITATGQRVTLRCSPRSGDLSVYWYQQSLDQGLQFLIQYYNGEERAKGNILERFSAQQFPDLHSELNLSSLELGDSALYFCASSVGGQTNYGYTFGSGTRLTVV.

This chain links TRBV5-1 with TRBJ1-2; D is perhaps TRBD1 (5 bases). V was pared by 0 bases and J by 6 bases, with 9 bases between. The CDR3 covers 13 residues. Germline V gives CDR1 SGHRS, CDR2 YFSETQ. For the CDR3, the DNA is TGCGCCAGCAGCTTGGTGGGGACGAATGGCTACACCTTC. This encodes CASSLVGTNGYTF.

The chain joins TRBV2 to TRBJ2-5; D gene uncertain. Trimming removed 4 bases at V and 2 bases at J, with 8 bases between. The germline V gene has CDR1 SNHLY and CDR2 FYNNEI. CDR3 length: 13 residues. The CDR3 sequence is CASSAQLQETQYF. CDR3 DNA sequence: TGTGCCAGCAGTGCACAACTGCAAGAGACCCAGTACTTC. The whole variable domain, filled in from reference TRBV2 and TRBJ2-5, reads EPEVTQTPSHQVTQMGQEVILRCVPISNHLYFYWYRQILGQKVEFLVSFYNNEISEKSEIFDDQFSVERPDGSNFTLKIRSTKLEDSAMYFCASSAQLQETQYFGPGTRLLVL.

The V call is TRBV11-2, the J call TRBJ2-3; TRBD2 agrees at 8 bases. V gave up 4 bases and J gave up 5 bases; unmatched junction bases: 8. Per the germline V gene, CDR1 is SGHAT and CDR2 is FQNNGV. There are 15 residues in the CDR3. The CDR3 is CASSSPTSGLDTQYF. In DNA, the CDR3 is TGTGCCAGCAGCTCCCCCACTAGCGGACTAGATACGCAGTATTTT. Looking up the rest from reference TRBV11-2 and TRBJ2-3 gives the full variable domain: EAGVAQSPRYKIIEKRQSVAFWCNPISGHATLYWYQQILGQGPKLLIQFQNNGVVDDSQLPKDRFSAERLKGVDSTLKIQPAKLEDSAVYLCASSSPTSGLDTQYFGPGTRLTVL.

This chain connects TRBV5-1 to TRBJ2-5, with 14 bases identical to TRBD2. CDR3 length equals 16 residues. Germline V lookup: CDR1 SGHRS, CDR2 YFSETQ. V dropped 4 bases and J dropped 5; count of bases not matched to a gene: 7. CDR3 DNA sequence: TGCGCCAGCAGCCCCCCCGGACTAGCGGGAGGTGAGACCCAGTACTTC. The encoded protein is CASSPPGLAGGETQYF.

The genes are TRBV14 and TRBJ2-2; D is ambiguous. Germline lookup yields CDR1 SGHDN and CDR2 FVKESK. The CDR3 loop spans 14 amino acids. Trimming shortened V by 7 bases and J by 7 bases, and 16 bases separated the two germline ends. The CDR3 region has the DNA TGTGCCAGCATGGCTACCCGGTTAGGCGGGGAGCTGTTTTTT. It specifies CASMATRLGGELFF.

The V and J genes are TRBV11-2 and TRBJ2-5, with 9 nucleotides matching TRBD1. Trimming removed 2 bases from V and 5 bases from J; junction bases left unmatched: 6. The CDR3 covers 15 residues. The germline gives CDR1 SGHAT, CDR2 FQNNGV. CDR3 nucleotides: TGTGCCAGCAGCTTAAGACAGGGGGTCGTGGAGACCCAGTACTTC. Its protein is CASSLRQGVVETQYF.

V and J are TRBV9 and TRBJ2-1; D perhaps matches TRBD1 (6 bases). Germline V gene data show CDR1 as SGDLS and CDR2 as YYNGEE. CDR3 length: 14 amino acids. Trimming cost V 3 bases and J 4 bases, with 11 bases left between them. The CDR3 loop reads CASSGGTLYNEQFF. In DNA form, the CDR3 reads TGTGCCAGCAGCGGGGGGACACTATACAATGAGCAGTTCTTC.

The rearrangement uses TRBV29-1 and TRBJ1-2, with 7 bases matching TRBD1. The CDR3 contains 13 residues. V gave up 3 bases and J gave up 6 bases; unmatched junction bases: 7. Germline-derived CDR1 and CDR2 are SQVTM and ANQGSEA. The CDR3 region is CSVDRTGWNGYTF. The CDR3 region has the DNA TGCAGCGTTGATAGGACAGGCTGGAATGGCTACACCTTC.

CDR3 loop: CASSPLSENTEAFF. The CDR3, as DNA: TGTGCCAGCTCACCTCTGAGTGAGAACACTGAAGCTTTCTTT. V gene TRBV18 combines with J gene TRBJ1-1, with no clear D. CDR1 KGHSH and CDR2 LQKENI come from the germline V gene. V gave up 3 bases and J gave up 1 base, with 9 bases separating them. The CDR3 covers 14 residues.

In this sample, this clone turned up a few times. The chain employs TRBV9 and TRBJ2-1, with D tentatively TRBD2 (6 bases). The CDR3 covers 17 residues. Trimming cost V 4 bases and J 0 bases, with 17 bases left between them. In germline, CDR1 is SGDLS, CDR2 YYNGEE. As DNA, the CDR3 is TGTGCCAGCAGCCCCCACCCGGAGGGAAGCTCCTACAATGAGCAGTTCTTC. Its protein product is CASSPHPEGSSYNEQFF. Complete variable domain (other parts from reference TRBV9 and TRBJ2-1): DSGVTQTPKHLITATGQRVTLRCSPRSGDLSVYWYQQSLDQGLQFLIQYYNGEERAKGNILERFSAQQFPDLHSELNLSSLELGDSALYFCASSPHPEGSSYNEQFFGPGTRLTVL.

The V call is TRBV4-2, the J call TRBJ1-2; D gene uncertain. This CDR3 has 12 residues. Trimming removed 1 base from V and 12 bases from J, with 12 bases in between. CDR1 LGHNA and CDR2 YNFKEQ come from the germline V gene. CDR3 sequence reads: CASSQGEGAHTF. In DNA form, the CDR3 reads TGTGCCAGCAGCCAAGGCGAGGGTGCCCACACCTTC.

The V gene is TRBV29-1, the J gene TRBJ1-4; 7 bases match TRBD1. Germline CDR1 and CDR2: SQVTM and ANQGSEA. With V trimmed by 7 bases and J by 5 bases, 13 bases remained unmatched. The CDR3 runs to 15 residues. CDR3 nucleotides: TGCAGCGCCACGACAGGGTTGGCGGCGAATGAAAAACTGTTTTTT. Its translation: CSATTGLAANEKLFF.

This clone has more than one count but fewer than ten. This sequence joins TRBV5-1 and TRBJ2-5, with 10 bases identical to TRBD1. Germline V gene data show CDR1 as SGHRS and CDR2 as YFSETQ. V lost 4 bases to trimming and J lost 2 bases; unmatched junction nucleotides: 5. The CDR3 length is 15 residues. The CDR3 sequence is CASSRTGGSQETQYF. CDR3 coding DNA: TGCGCCAGCAGCAGGACAGGGGGGTCTCAAGAGACCCAGTACTTC.

CDR3 amino acids: CASSLTSALGEKLFF. The CDR3 bases are TGTGCCAGCAGTCTCACGTCAGCCCTAGGGGAAAAACTGTTTTTT. The chain joins TRBV6-1 to TRBJ1-4; D not certain. The length of the CDR3 is 15 residues. V shed 5 bases and J shed 8 bases, with 18 bases lying between them. Looked up from germline, CDR1 is MNHNS and CDR2 is SASEGT.

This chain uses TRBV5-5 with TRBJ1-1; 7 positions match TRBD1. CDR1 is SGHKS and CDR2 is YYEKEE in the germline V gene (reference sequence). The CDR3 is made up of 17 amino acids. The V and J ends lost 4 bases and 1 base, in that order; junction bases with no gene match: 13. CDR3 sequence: CASSPVRQRGPNTEAFF. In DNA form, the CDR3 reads TGTGCCAGCAGCCCCGTCCGACAGAGGGGGCCGAACACTGAAGCTTTCTTT. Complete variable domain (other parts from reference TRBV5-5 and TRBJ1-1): DAGVTQSPTHLIKTRGQQVTLRCSPISGHKSVSWYQQVLGQGPQFIFQYYEKEERGRGNFPDRFSARQFPNYSSELNVNALLLGDSALYLCASSPVRQRGPNTEAFFGQGTRLTVV.

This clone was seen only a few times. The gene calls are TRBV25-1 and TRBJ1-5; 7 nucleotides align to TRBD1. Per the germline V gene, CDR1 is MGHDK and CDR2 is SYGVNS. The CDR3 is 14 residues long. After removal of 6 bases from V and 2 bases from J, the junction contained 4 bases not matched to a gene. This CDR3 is CASRSQGGNQPQHF. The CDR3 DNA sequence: TGTGCCAGCAGATCCCAGGGGGGCAATCAGCCCCAGCATTTT.

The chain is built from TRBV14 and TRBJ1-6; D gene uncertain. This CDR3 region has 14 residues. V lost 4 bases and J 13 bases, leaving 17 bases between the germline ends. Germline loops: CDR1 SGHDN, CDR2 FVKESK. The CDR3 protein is CASSPRRDNPPLHF. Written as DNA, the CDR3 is TGTGCCAGCAGCCCGAGACGCGACAACCCCCCCCTCCACTTT.

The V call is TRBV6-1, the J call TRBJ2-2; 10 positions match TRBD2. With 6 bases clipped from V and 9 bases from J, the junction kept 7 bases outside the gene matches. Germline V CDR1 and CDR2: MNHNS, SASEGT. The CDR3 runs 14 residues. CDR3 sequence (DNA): TGTGCCAGCAGCTTTCTAGCGGGAGATAGGGAGCTGTTTTTT. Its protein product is CASSFLAGDRELFF.